The 7 T cell receptor beta chains in this list originate from one sample, sequenced in a study of OX40 agonist ivuxolimab in advanced cancers. Measured with immunoSEQ multiplex PCR; TCRdb has only the in-frame clones, and not every one. The sample lists 55,000 to 90,000 clones; 70% to 90% were seen once. This material consisted of CD4+ or CD8+ T cells sorted from blood, taken in a trial of the OX40 agonist ivuxolimab. Source of these receptors: an adult with an advanced solid tumor such as melanoma, head and neck, liver or kidney cancer.

V is TRBV7-2 and J is TRBJ2-7; D ambiguous. The ends were cut back, 5 bases at V and 3 bases at J, with 17 bases in the middle. The germline V gene encodes CDR1 SGHTA and CDR2 FQGNSA. The CDR3 contains 15 residues. The chain's CDR3 is CASSPRAGTLYEQYF. The CDR3 DNA follows: TGTGCCAGCAGCCCCCGGGCAGGAACCCTCTACGAGCAGTACTTC.

The chain couples TRBV11-2 to TRBJ2-2, with D unclear. From germline, CDR1 is SGHAT and CDR2 FQNNGV. The V end was cut by 0 bases, the J end by 4 bases, with 9 bases between. This CDR3 spans 15 amino acids. The CDR3 nucleotides are TGTGCCAGCAGCTTAGATGGGCAGATCACCGGGGAGCTGTTTTTT. It codes for CASSLDGQITGELFF. Complete variable domain (other parts from reference TRBV11-2 and TRBJ2-2): EAGVAQSPRYKIIEKRQSVAFWCNPISGHATLYWYQQILGQGPKLLIQFQNNGVVDDSQLPKDRFSAERLKGVDSTLKIQPAKLEDSAVYLCASSLDGQITGELFFGEGSRLTVL.

The chain couples TRBV5-1 to TRBJ2-7, with D maybe TRBD1 (6 bases). Germline lookup yields CDR1 SGHRS and CDR2 YFSETQ. The V end was cut by 5 bases, the J end by 0 bases, with 12 bases between. CDR3 length equals 14 residues. DNA of the CDR3: TGCGCCAGCAGGGGGGACACGAGCTCCTACGAGCAGTACTTC. Encoded protein: CASRGDTSSYEQYF.

This clone was observed a few times. The genes are TRBV18 and TRBJ2-1; D is possibly TRBD1 or TRBD2 (5 bases each). Per germline, CDR1 KGHSH and CDR2 LQKENI. V gave up 3 bases and J gave up 5 bases, with 14 bases separating them. CDR3 length: 15 residues. The CDR3 region is CASSPFRDLHNEQFF. CDR3 sequence (DNA): TGTGCCAGCTCACCCTTTCGGGACCTCCACAATGAGCAGTTCTTC.

The chain uses TRBV4-2 and TRBJ1-2, with unresolved D. Germline V gene sequence: CDR1 LGHNA, CDR2 YNFKEQ. The CDR3 totals 14 residues. The V end was cut by 2 bases, the J end by 6 bases, with 13 bases between. In DNA, the CDR3 is TGTGCCAGCAGCCAATTACTAAGCAGAGATGGCTACACCTTC. Amino acids: CASSQLLSRDGYTF.

The chain carries TRBV10-3 and TRBJ2-3; D is uncertain. The germline V and J ends were trimmed by 0 bases and 1 base, with 8 bases remaining between them. Germline CDR1 reads ENHRY; CDR2 reads SYGVKD. The CDR3 sequence is 15 residues long. CDR3 amino acids: CAISESSRGTDTQYF. The CDR3 DNA reads as TGTGCCATCAGTGAGTCTTCCCGAGGCACAGATACGCAGTATTTT.

Worth noting for this clone: The junction and the germline gene differ at one end; a read error may be behind it. J is TRBJ2-7 and V is TRBV10-3; maybe TRBD2 (7 bases). The CDR3 is 14 amino acids. Per the germline V gene, CDR1 is ENHRY and CDR2 is SYGVKD. Here the CDR3 DNA reads TGTGCCAGCAGTACCCGGGGAGGGGGCTACGAGCAGTACTTC. Amino acids: CASSTRGGGYEQYF.